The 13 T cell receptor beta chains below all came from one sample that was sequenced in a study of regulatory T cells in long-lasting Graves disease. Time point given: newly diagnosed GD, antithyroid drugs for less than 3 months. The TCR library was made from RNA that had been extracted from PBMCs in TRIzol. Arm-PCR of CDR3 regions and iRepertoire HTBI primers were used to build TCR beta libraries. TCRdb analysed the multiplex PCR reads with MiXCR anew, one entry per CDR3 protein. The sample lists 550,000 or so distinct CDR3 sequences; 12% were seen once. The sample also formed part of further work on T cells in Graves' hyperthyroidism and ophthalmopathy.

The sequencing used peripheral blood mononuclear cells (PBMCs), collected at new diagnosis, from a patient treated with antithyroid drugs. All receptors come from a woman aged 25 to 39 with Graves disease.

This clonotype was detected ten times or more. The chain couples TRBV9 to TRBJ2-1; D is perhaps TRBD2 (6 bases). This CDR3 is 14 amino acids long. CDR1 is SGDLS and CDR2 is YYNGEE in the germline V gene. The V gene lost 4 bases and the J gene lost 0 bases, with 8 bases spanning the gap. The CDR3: CASSPSDSYNEQFF. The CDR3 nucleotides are TGTGCCAGCAGCCCTAGCGACTCCTACAATGAGCAGTTCTTC.

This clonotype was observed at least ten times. In DNA form, the CDR3 reads TGTGCCAGCAGCTTGAATATCTACACCGGGGAGCTGTTTTTT. Translating it yields CASSLNIYTGELFF. The V gene is TRBV11-2, the J gene TRBJ2-2, with unresolved D. The CDR3 is 14 residues long. The germline gives CDR1 SGHAT, CDR2 FQNNGV. Trimming removed 3 bases from V and 3 bases from J, with 8 bases in between. Supplemented by reference TRBV11-2 and TRBJ2-2, the full variable domain reads EAGVAQSPRYKIIEKRQSVAFWCNPISGHATLYWYQQILGQGPKLLIQFQNNGVVDDSQLPKDRFSAERLKGVDSTLKIQPAKLEDSAVYLCASSLNIYTGELFFGEGSRLTVL.

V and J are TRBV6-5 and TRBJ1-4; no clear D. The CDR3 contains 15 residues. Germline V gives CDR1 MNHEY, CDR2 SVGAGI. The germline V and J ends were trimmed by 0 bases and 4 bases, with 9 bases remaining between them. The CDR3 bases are TGTGCCAGCAGTTACTCCGACGGAATTAATGAAAAACTGTTTTTT. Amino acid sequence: CASSYSDGINEKLFF.

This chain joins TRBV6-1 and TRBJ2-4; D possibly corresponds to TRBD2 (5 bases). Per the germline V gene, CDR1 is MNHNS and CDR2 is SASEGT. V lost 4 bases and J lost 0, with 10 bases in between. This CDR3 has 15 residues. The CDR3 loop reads CASSGTALAKNIQYF. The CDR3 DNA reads TGTGCCAGCAGTGGGACTGCTCTAGCCAAAAACATTCAGTACTTC.

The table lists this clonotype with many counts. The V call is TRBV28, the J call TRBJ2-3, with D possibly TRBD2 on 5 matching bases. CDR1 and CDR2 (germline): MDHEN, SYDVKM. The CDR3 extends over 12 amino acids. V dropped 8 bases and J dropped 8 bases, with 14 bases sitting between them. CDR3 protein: CASLQSGSTQYF. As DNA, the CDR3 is TGTGCCAGCCTACAAAGTGGGAGTACGCAGTATTTT.

The CDR3 nucleotides read TGTGCCATCAGTGGAGGTACGGGAGGGCTGGGAGAGCAGTACTTC. Encoded protein: CAISGGTGGLGEQYF. This chain connects TRBV10-3 to TRBJ2-7; TRBD2 aligns across 8 bases. With V trimmed by 4 bases and J by 7 bases, 12 bases remained unmatched. There are 15 residues in the CDR3. Germline CDR1 ENHRY, CDR2 SYGVKD.

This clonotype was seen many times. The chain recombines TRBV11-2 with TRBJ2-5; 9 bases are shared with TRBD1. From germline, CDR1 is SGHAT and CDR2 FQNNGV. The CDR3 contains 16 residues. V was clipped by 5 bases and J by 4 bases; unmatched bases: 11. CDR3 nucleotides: TGTGCCAGCAGCCCATGGGGTGTGACAGGGGGAGAGACCCAGTACTTC. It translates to CASSPWGVTGGETQYF.

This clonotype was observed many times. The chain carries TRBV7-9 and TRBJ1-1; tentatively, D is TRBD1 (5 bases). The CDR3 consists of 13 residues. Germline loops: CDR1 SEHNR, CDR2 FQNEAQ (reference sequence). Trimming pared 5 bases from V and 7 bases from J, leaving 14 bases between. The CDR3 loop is CASSLFGTDEAFF. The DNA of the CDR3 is TGTGCCAGCAGCCTATTTGGGACGGATGAAGCTTTCTTT.

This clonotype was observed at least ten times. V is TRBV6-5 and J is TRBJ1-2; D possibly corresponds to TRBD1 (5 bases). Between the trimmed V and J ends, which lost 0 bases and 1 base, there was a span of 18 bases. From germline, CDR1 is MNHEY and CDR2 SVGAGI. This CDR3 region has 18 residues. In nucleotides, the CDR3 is TGTGCCAGCAGTTACTCCCAGCTCGGGGGGAGTGGTAACTATGGCTACACCTTC. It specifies CASSYSQLGGSGNYGYTF.

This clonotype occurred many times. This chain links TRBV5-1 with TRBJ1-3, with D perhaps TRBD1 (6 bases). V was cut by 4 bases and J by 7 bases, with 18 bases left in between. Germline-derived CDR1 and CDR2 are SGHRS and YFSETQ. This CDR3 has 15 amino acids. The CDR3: CASSQTAGQGNTIYF. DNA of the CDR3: TGCGCCAGCAGCCAAACGGCAGGGCAGGGGAACACCATATATTTT.

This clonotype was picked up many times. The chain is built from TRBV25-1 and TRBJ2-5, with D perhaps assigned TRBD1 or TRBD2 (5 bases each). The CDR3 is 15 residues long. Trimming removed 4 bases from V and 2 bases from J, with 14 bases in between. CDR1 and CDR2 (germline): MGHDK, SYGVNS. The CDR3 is CASSGGIGRQETQYF. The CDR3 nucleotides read TGTGCCAGCAGTGGGGGGATAGGGCGACAAGAGACCCAGTACTTC.

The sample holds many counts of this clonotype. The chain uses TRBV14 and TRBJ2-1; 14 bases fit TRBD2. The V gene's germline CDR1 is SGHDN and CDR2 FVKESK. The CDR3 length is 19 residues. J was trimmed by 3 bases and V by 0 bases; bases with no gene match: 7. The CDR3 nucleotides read TGTGCCAGCAGCCAAGATTACGGGACTAGCGGGAGAGACTACAATGAGCAGTTCTTC. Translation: CASSQDYGTSGRDYNEQFF.

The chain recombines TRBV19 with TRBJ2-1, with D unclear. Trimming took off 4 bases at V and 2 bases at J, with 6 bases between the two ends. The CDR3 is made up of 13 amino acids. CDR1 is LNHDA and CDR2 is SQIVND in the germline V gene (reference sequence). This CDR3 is CASSTLAYNEQFF. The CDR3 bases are TGTGCCAGTAGTACGCTAGCCTACAATGAGCAGTTCTTC.